A single sample gave rise to the 25 T cell receptor beta chains below, sequenced in a study of T cells in Graves' hyperthyroidism and ophthalmopathy. Using RNA transcripts as the source, TCR beta CDR3 regions were amplified. HTBI primers were the set used in a first-round RT-PCR of the TCR CDR3. Via MiXCR, TCRdb re-called the multiplex PCR reads, giving one row per CDR3 protein. The data hold some 500,000 distinct CDR3 sequences, with approximately 16% observed a single time. Source material: blood. These receptors all come from a young woman with Graves' ophthalmopathy.

The J gene is TRBJ2-2, the V gene TRBV11-1; D gene uncertain. CDR3 length equals 15 residues. V lost 1 base, J lost 3 bases, and 9 bases lay in between. Germline V gene sequence: CDR1 SGHAT, CDR2 FQDESV (reference sequence). The CDR3 nucleotides read TGTGCCAGCAGCTTAGGGATTTCGGACACCGGGGAGCTGTTTTTT. Protein product: CASSLGISDTGELFF.

This clonotype has a count of ten or more. This chain connects TRBV29-1 to TRBJ2-3; possibly TRBD1 for D (5 bases). The CDR3 has 14 amino acids. Between the trimmed V and J ends, which lost 6 bases and 4 bases, there was a span of 17 bases. Germline V gives CDR1 SQVTM, CDR2 ANQGSEA. This CDR3 reads CSVPFGGAADTQYF. In DNA, the CDR3 is TGCAGCGTCCCCTTTGGTGGGGCCGCAGATACGCAGTATTTT.

DNA of the CDR3: TGTGCCAGCAGCTTAGATCGAAGGACTAGCGGGAACTACCTGTGGTTCTTC. It codes for CASSLDRRTSGNYLWFF. The gene calls are TRBV11-2 and TRBJ2-1, with 12 bases matching TRBD2. The CDR3 extends over 17 amino acids. Germline lookup yields CDR1 SGHAT and CDR2 FQNNGV. The V and J ends lost 0 bases and 15 bases, in that order; junction bases with no gene match: 15.

Many counts were recorded for this clonotype. The rearrangement uses TRBV12-3 or TRBV12-4 and TRBJ1-2; D remains ambiguous. This CDR3 region has 14 residues. Deletions cut 3 bases from V and 6 bases from J, with 14 bases between. This chain's CDR3 is CASSLGGQGNGYTF. CDR3 coding DNA: TGTGCCAGCAGTTTGGGAGGGCAAGGAAATGGCTACACCTTC.

Ten or more counts support this clonotype. V and J are TRBV28 and TRBJ2-7; D may be TRBD1 (6 bases). V was pared by 10 bases and J by 1 base, with 14 bases between. CDR3 size: 13 residues. In germline, CDR1 is MDHEN, CDR2 SYDVKM. This chain's CDR3 is CATEQGSSYEQYF. The CDR3 bases are TGTGCCACCGAACAGGGTTCATCCTACGAGCAGTACTTC.

In this sample, this clonotype turned up a few times. The chain couples TRBV4-3 to TRBJ2-3, with D unclear. The germline V gene has CDR1 LGHNA and CDR2 YSLEER. The CDR3 is 14 residues long. Trimming took 5 bases from V and 1 from J, leaving 10 bases between them. CDR3 bases: TGCGCCAGCAGCTCCGACCTCGGCACAGATACGCAGTATTTT. Its translation is CASSSDLGTDTQYF.

This clonotype was observed a handful of times. V and J are TRBV29-1 and TRBJ2-1; tentative D call: TRBD2 (5 bases). This CDR3 region has 14 residues. The germline CDR1 and CDR2 sequences are SQVTM and ANQGSEA. Trimming shortened V by 5 bases and J by 2 bases, and 13 bases separated the two germline ends. This chain's CDR3 is CSVNERTPYNEQFF. The CDR3 nucleotides are TGCAGCGTTAACGAGCGGACTCCCTACAATGAGCAGTTCTTC.

The rearrangement uses TRBV14 and TRBJ1-5, with 8 positions matching TRBD1. CDR1 SGHDN and CDR2 FVKESK come from the germline V gene. The CDR3 length is 19 residues. V shed 1 base and J 5 bases; nucleotides not matched to a gene: 16. Written as DNA, the CDR3 is TGTGCCAGCAGCCAAGCGCCGTATCCCGGACAGGGCTCCCATCAGCCCCAGCATTTT. It codes for CASSQAPYPGQGSHQPQHF.

V is TRBV19 and J is TRBJ2-1; 10 bases line up with TRBD2. From germline, CDR1 is LNHDA and CDR2 SQIVND (reference sequence). The J segment lost 8 bases and the V segment lost 3 bases, leaving 4 bases of the junction unmatched. The CDR3 loop spans 14 amino acids. CDR3 residues: CASSILAGGHEQFF. Here the CDR3 DNA reads TGTGCCAGTAGTATCTTAGCGGGAGGACATGAGCAGTTCTTC.

The genes are TRBV29-1 and TRBJ2-7, with D unresolved. Germline CDR1 reads SQVTM; CDR2 reads ANQGSEA. The CDR3 extends over 13 amino acids. V lost 0 bases and J lost 4, with 10 bases in between. The CDR3 bases are TGCAGCGTTGAAGATGGCGTGGGGTACGAGCAGTACTTC. It codes for CSVEDGVGYEQYF.

This clonotype was counted at least ten times. The chain recombines TRBV20-1 with TRBJ2-7; no reliable D call. The CDR3 consists of 15 residues. Deletions cut 3 bases from V and 7 bases from J, with 22 bases between. CDR1 and CDR2 (germline): DFQATT, SNEGSKA (reference sequence). The CDR3 region is CSASSDGRTNREQYF. The CDR3 DNA is TGCAGTGCTAGCAGTGATGGCCGGACCAATAGGGAGCAGTACTTC.

This clonotype turned up a few times. The rearrangement uses TRBV15 and TRBJ1-4; 8 bases match TRBD1. V lost 1 base, J lost 3 bases, and 7 bases stayed unmatched. Germline V gene sequence: CDR1 LNHNV, CDR2 YYDKDF (reference sequence). This CDR3 is built from 17 residues. DNA of the CDR3: TGTGCCACCAGCAGAGTTTGGCAGGGGGCTGCTAATGAAAAACTGTTTTTT. Amino acid sequence: CATSRVWQGAANEKLFF.

DNA of the CDR3: TGTGCCAGCAGTTTCACTCGCCCCGATCGCGAGCAGTACTTC. It yields the protein CASSFTRPDREQYF. V is TRBV27 and J is TRBJ2-7; D not resolved. Germline V lookup: CDR1 MNHEY, CDR2 SMNVEV (reference sequence). This CDR3 has 14 amino acids. Trimming pared 3 bases from V and 6 bases from J, leaving 15 bases between.

The chain recombines TRBV7-9 with TRBJ1-4, with D unclear. CDR1 and CDR2 from the germline V gene are SEHNR and FQNEAQ (reference sequence). Between the trimmed V and J ends, which lost 7 bases and 8 bases, there was a span of 17 bases. The length of the CDR3 is 14 residues. The CDR3 protein is CASNPDQPGEKLFF. DNA for the CDR3: TGTGCCAGCAACCCAGACCAACCAGGCGAAAAACTGTTTTTT.

At least ten counts were recorded for this clonotype. The CDR3 loop is CAWCSPIGTEAFF. Here the CDR3 DNA reads TGTGCCTGGTGTTCTCCTATCGGCACTGAAGCTTTCTTT. The chain employs TRBV30 and TRBJ1-1; D is undetermined. CDR1 and CDR2 from the germline V gene are GTSNPN and SVGIG (reference sequence). Trimming took off 5 bases at V and 4 bases at J, with 14 bases between the two ends. The CDR3 extends over 13 amino acids.

This clonotype has just a few counts. The genes are TRBV2 and TRBJ2-1, with D perhaps matching TRBD2 (5 bases). This CDR3 is built from 14 residues. Germline CDR1 is SNHLY and CDR2 is FYNNEI. Trimming removed 6 bases from V and 9 bases from J, with 18 bases in between. In nucleotides, the CDR3 is TGTGCCAGCAGACCCTCTACTAGGAGCGGTGAGCAGTTCTTC. Protein: CASRPSTRSGEQFF.

There are a few counts of this clonotype. CDR3 protein: CSARGDRASHEQYF. The CDR3 DNA follows: TGCAGTGCTAGGGGGGACAGGGCTTCCCACGAGCAGTACTTC. This chain connects TRBV20-1 to TRBJ2-7; TRBD1 aligns across 9 bases. CDR1 and CDR2 from the germline V gene are DFQATT and SNEGSKA (reference sequence). The CDR3 runs 14 residues. J was trimmed by 5 bases and V by 3 bases; bases with no gene match: 8.

The rearrangement joins TRBV29-1 to TRBJ2-5; D remains ambiguous. Germline V lookup: CDR1 SQVTM, CDR2 ANQGSEA. The CDR3 contains 12 residues. Trimming removed 6 bases at V and 4 bases at J, with 12 bases between. The CDR3 DNA is TGCAGCGTCAGAAAGGGTGCAGAGACCCAGTACTTC. As protein: CSVRKGAETQYF. The full variable domain, rest sourced from reference TRBV29-1 and TRBJ2-5, is SAVISQKPSRDICQRGTSLTIQCQVDSQVTMMFWYRQQPGQSLTLIATANQGSEATYESGFVIDKFPISRPNLTFSTLTVSNMSPEDSSIYLCSVRKGAETQYFGPGTRLLVL.

The V call is TRBV20-1, the J call TRBJ1-2, with unresolved D. The CDR3 spans 15 residues. The V gene lost 0 bases and the J gene lost 6 bases, with 17 bases spanning the gap. Germline V lookup: CDR1 DFQATT, CDR2 SNEGSKA (reference sequence). The CDR3 coding sequence is TGCAGTGCTAGAGATCGTGTAGGGTCCCCCCATGGCTACACCTTC. This gives the protein CSARDRVGSPHGYTF.

A word on this clonotype: Being one base from a much bigger clone, this may be a read error. This chain connects TRBV12-3 or TRBV12-4 to TRBJ2-2; tentatively, D is TRBD1 or TRBD2 (5 bases each). V lost 4 bases and J lost 4, with 19 bases in between. CDR3 length: 17 residues. CDR3 sequence: CASSSGFTGRGTGELFF. For the CDR3, the DNA is TGTGCCAGCAGTTCTGGCTTTACGGGAAGGGGCACCGGGGAGCTGTTTTTT.

This clonotype was detected many times. The chain employs TRBV30 and TRBJ1-1, with 7 bases aligning to TRBD1. CDR1 and CDR2 from the germline V gene are GTSNPN and SVGIG (reference sequence). This CDR3 comprises 16 residues. With V trimmed by 0 bases and J by 0 bases, 7 bases remained unmatched. In DNA form, the CDR3 reads TGTGCCTGGAGTGTACCCCCCGGGACAGTGAACACTGAAGCTTTCTTT. It yields the protein CAWSVPPGTVNTEAFF.

At least ten counts were recorded for this clonotype. V gene TRBV7-2 combines with J gene TRBJ2-7; no clear D. There are 14 residues in the CDR3. Germline loops: CDR1 SGHTA, CDR2 FQGNSA. V gave up 4 bases and J gave up 1 base, with 11 bases separating them. In nucleotides, the CDR3 is TGTGCCAGCAGCTCAGGCGTTAGATCCTACGAGCAGTACTTC. It encodes CASSSGVRSYEQYF.

This clonotype was seen only a few times. The V call is TRBV19, the J call TRBJ2-7, with D possibly being TRBD1 (6 bases). The CDR3 spans 14 residues. CDR1 LNHDA and CDR2 SQIVND come from the germline V gene (reference sequence). V was clipped by 3 bases and J by 0 bases, with 9 bases between them. The CDR3 reads CASSIGQSSYEQYF. CDR3 in DNA: TGTGCCAGTAGTATCGGACAGAGCTCCTACGAGCAGTACTTC.

This clonotype was recorded many times. The chain recombines TRBV27 with TRBJ1-1; no definite D call. This CDR3 is built from 14 residues. CDR1 and CDR2 from the germline V gene are MNHEY and SMNVEV (reference sequence). Deletions cut 7 bases from V and 0 bases from J, with 12 bases between. The CDR3 spells CASKARLVNTEAFF. CDR3 nucleotide sequence: TGTGCCAGCAAAGCCAGGTTGGTGAACACTGAAGCTTTCTTT.

This clonotype was seen a few times. The V call is TRBV3-1, the J call TRBJ1-2, with D unresolved. Per the germline V gene, CDR1 is LGHDT and CDR2 is YNNKEL (reference sequence). With 4 bases removed from V and 4 bases from J, the gap between germline ends came to 10 bases. This CDR3 is built from 13 residues. CDR3 nucleotides: TGTGCCAGCAGCCCCGGGCTGTCCTATGGCTACACCTTC. Encoded protein: CASSPGLSYGYTF.